This TCR beta chain was sequenced for a study of graft-versus-host responses after intestinal transplantation. Study information: Every recipient had anti-thymocyte globulin induction and around 3 years of tacrolimus plus steroids.

Concerning this clone: The target antigen is unknown.

This CDR3 has 14 amino acids. V gave up 8 bases and J gave up 0 bases, with 10 bases separating them. CDR1 and CDR2 (germline): MNHEY, SVGAGI. Profiled with immunoSEQ multiplex PCR; TCRdb holds only in-frame clones, not every one. The sample holds approximately 89,000 clones, around 93% seen once. Whole-study findings and limits: Marrow from the recipient contained GvH clones, some of which had appeared first in ileum or blood.

The specimen comprised unstimulated CD8+ T cells sorted from spleen or lymph node cells, sampled before transplant. The TCR comes from a human donor who was the organ donor for an intestinal transplant. V and J are TRBV6-5 and TRBJ1-4; D possibly corresponds to TRBD1 (5 bases). The CDR3 protein is CASLTTATNEKLFF. Written as DNA, the CDR3 is TGTGCCAGCCTAACGACAGCAACTAATGAAAAACTGTTTTTT.